One and the same sample provided the 10 T cell receptor beta chains below, sequenced in a study of blood T cell repertoires in COVID-19. Clones were sequenced by immunoSEQ multiplex PCR, and TCRdb holds only the in-frame ones, with some missing. The sample contains 30,000 to 50,000 clones, about 90% of which appear only once. Sequenced input: peripheral blood. The origin of the receptors is a woman aged 25 to 39 in a cohort sampled during active COVID-19.

The chain has TRBV6-6 and TRBJ2-5, with 8 positions matching TRBD2. The V segment lost 6 bases and the J segment 4 bases; nucleotides outside the gene matches: 1. CDR3 size: 12 residues. CDR1 and CDR2 (germline): MNHNY, SVGAGI (reference sequence). The CDR3: CASRAGVETQYF. The DNA of the CDR3 is TGTGCCAGCAGAGCGGGAGTAGAGACCCAGTACTTC.

The rearrangement joins TRBV28 to TRBJ2-7; TRBD1 matches at 7 bases. Per germline, CDR1 MDHEN and CDR2 SYDVKM. This CDR3 is built from 15 residues. Trimming cost V 5 bases and J 2 bases; bases outside gene matches: 9. The DNA of the CDR3 is TGTGCCAGCAGTCCCCCGAGGGGGCTTGCCTACGAGCAGTACTTC. It specifies CASSPPRGLAYEQYF.

This clone showed up just once. This rearrangement joins TRBV27 to TRBJ2-2, with D possibly being TRBD2 (5 bases). The ends were cut back, 0 bases at V and 6 bases at J, with 14 bases in the middle. Germline V CDR1 and CDR2: MNHEY, SMNVEV (reference sequence). This CDR3 is built from 16 residues. CDR3: CASSLSGGGGSGELFF. Here the CDR3 DNA reads TGTGCCAGCAGTTTATCGGGCGGTGGAGGTTCCGGGGAGCTGTTTTTT.

The chain uses TRBV30 and TRBJ2-4, with D maybe TRBD2 (6 bases). Germline assignment: CDR1 GTSNPN and CDR2 SVGIG (reference sequence). The V gene lost 3 bases and the J gene lost 10 bases, with 16 bases spanning the gap. CDR3 length equals 13 residues. This chain's CDR3 is CAWRRTTGGIQYF. The DNA for the CDR3 is TGTGCCTGGAGGAGGACCACCGGGGGTATTCAGTACTTC.

The CDR3 loop reads CASSQDLGVSDGYTF. CDR3 nucleotide sequence: TGTGCCAGCAGCCAAGATCTCGGGGTCTCCGATGGCTACACCTTC. This sequence joins TRBV4-2 and TRBJ1-2; D not resolved. The CDR3 has 15 amino acids. The V and J ends lost 0 bases and 6 bases respectively, with 14 bases between them. Per germline, CDR1 LGHNA and CDR2 YNFKEQ.

V gene TRBV5-1 combines with J gene TRBJ2-3, with 10 bases aligning to TRBD2. The CDR3 is 14 residues long. Germline lookup yields CDR1 SGHRS and CDR2 YFSETQ. V was pared by 5 bases and J by 0 bases, with 0 bases of the junction left unmatched. The CDR3 sequence: CASRLAGSTDTQYF. The CDR3 nucleotides read TGCGCCAGCAGACTAGCGGGGAGCACAGATACGCAGTATTTT.

The rearrangement joins TRBV6-2 or TRBV6-3 to TRBJ2-3; 10 nucleotides match TRBD2. Germline CDR1 reads MNHEY; CDR2 reads SVGEGT. CDR3 length: 19 amino acids. The J segment lost 2 bases and the V segment lost 5 bases, leaving 16 bases of the junction unmatched. CDR3: CASSATRGSGRAYTDTQYF. CDR3 in DNA: TGTGCCAGCAGTGCCACCCGGGGAAGCGGGAGGGCTTACACAGATACGCAGTATTTT.

V is TRBV7-3 and J is TRBJ2-1; 14 nucleotides line up with TRBD2. CDR3 length equals 17 residues. Germline CDR1 SGHTA, CDR2 FQGTGA. V lost 5 bases and J lost 10; bases outside the gene matches: 13. CDR3 amino acids: CASSPGLAGVGAGEQFF. CDR3 nucleotide sequence: TGTGCCAGCAGCCCGGGACTAGCGGGAGTGGGAGCAGGGGAGCAGTTCTTC.

This sequence joins TRBV2 and TRBJ2-3; D possibly corresponds to TRBD1 (5 bases). The germline V gene encodes CDR1 SNHLY and CDR2 FYNNEI. CDR3 length equals 14 residues. Trimming removed 6 bases at V and 5 bases at J, with 15 bases between. As DNA, the CDR3 is TGTGCCAGCAGAGGGGTGCAGAAGAAAGATACGCAGTATTTT. Amino acids: CASRGVQKKDTQYF.

The chain has TRBV30 and TRBJ2-7; TRBD2 matches 7 bases. The CDR3 runs 14 residues. Germline V gene sequence: CDR1 GTSNPN, CDR2 SVGIG (reference sequence). Trimming at V came to 0 bases and at J to 2 bases, leaving 4 bases not matched to a gene. The CDR3 region is CAWSVGAGTYEQYF. For the CDR3, the DNA is TGTGCCTGGAGTGTAGGAGCGGGGACCTACGAGCAGTACTTC. Looking up the rest from reference TRBV30 and TRBJ2-7 gives the full variable domain: SQTIHQWPATLVQPVGSPLSLECTVEGTSNPNLYWYRQAAGRGLQLLFYSVGIGQISSEVPQNLSASRPQDRQFILSSKKLLLSDSGFYLCAWSVGAGTYEQYFGPGTRLTVT.